What follows are 17 T cell receptor beta chains derived from one specimen sequenced in a study of cytomegalovirus exposure and HLA in healthy donors. 13 Jbeta primers and 60 Vbeta primers were used for the PCR. Profiled with immunoSEQ multiplex PCR; TCRdb holds only in-frame clones, not every one. The table records about 100,000 clones, around 82% of them present only once. The sequencing input was PBMCs. These receptors were collected from a woman aged 50 to 60 in good health and CMV-seropositive.

The V gene is TRBV9, the J gene TRBJ1-5, with 9 bases matching TRBD1. Trimming at V came to 0 bases and at J to 7 bases, leaving 5 bases not matched to a gene. The CDR3 sequence is 15 residues long. CDR1 is SGDLS, CDR2 YYNGEE, per germline. CDR3 nucleotide sequence: TGTGCCAGCAGCGTAGACGGGACAGGGTTCCAGCCCCAGCATTTT. As protein: CASSVDGTGFQPQHF.

This sequence joins TRBV7-2 and TRBJ2-1; TRBD1 matches at 11 bases. The trim removed 3 bases at V and 7 bases at J, leaving 8 bases unmatched. Germline assignment: CDR1 SGHTA and CDR2 FQGNSA. The CDR3 sequence is 16 residues long. The CDR3: CASSFSRTGGLNEQFF. The CDR3 DNA reads as TGTGCCAGCAGCTTCTCTAGGACAGGGGGCCTTAATGAGCAGTTCTTC.

This clone has a handful of counts. The chain uses TRBV7-2 and TRBJ2-7, with 8 bases aligning to TRBD2. The CDR3 covers 15 residues. Germline assignment: CDR1 SGHTA and CDR2 FQGNSA. Trimming at V came to 1 base and at J to 3 bases, leaving 5 bases not matched to a gene. The CDR3 loop reads CASSLDAGGFYEQYF. CDR3 nucleotide sequence: TGTGCCAGCAGCTTAGACGCGGGGGGTTTCTACGAGCAGTACTTC.

This rearrangement joins TRBV6-1 to TRBJ2-7; TRBD2 is a possible D gene (5 bases). The CDR3 has 15 residues. V was trimmed by 1 base and J by 0 bases, leaving 10 bases between them. Germline CDR1 MNHNS, CDR2 SASEGT. Here the CDR3 reads CASSEGLGSSYEQYF. CDR3 in DNA: TGTGCCAGCAGTGAAGGCCTAGGGAGCTCCTACGAGCAGTACTTC.

This clone was detected once. The rearrangement links TRBV19 to TRBJ1-6, with D tentatively TRBD1 (5 bases). V lost 7 bases and J 9 bases, leaving 10 bases between the germline ends. The CDR3 extends over 12 amino acids. Germline CDR1 and CDR2: LNHDA and SQIVND (reference sequence). The CDR3 sequence: CASTQGGSPLHF. CDR3 coding DNA: TGTGCCAGTACTCAGGGTGGTTCACCCCTCCACTTT.

The J gene is TRBJ1-2, the V gene TRBV6-5; D might be TRBD1 (5 bases). Trimming shortened V by 2 bases and J by 5 bases, and 12 bases separated the two germline ends. Germline-derived CDR1 and CDR2 are MNHEY and SVGAGI. The CDR3 totals 14 residues. CDR3 sequence (DNA): TGTGCCAGCAGTTACGACAGTCTATCTTATGGCTACACCTTC. Translation: CASSYDSLSYGYTF.

This clone came up once. The V call is TRBV2, the J call TRBJ2-7, with D tentatively TRBD2 (6 bases). Trimming left V 8 bases short and J 5 bases short, with 13 bases between. This CDR3 region has 12 residues. CDR1 is SNHLY, CDR2 FYNNEI, per germline. This chain's CDR3 is CASYRRRDEQYF. CDR3 nucleotides: TGTGCCAGCTACCGCCGGAGGGACGAGCAGTACTTC.

The gene calls are TRBV6-1 and TRBJ1-2; 9 nucleotides match TRBD1. J lost 5 bases, V lost 7 bases, and 5 bases had no gene match. This CDR3 spans 13 amino acids. Looked up from germline, CDR1 is MNHNS and CDR2 is SASEGT. The CDR3 protein is CASKQGAAYGYTF. The CDR3, as DNA: TGTGCCAGCAAACAGGGGGCGGCATATGGCTACACCTTC.

The gene calls are TRBV27 and TRBJ2-7; weak D call: TRBD1 (6 bases). This CDR3 contains 16 residues. The V and J ends lost 2 bases and 3 bases respectively, with 17 bases between them. From germline, CDR1 is MNHEY and CDR2 SMNVEV (reference sequence). The CDR3 reads CASSLRGRQAIYEQYF. CDR3 DNA sequence: TGTGCCAGCAGTTTAAGGGGCCGACAGGCCATCTACGAGCAGTACTTC.

This clone was seen only a few times. The chain links TRBV7-9 to TRBJ2-5; D call uncertain. This CDR3 is built from 15 residues. Germline values: CDR1 SEHNR, CDR2 FQNEAQ (reference sequence). V lost 7 bases to trimming and J lost 0 bases, with 15 bases between them. CDR3 sequence reads: CASISPEPYQETQYF. CDR3 DNA sequence: TGTGCCAGCATTAGCCCGGAACCGTACCAAGAGACCCAGTACTTC.

This chain links TRBV27 with TRBJ2-1; 7 bases are a match to TRBD2. Germline V CDR1 and CDR2: MNHEY, SMNVEV (reference sequence). The V gene end was trimmed by 3 bases and the J gene end by 15 bases; junction bases not matched to a gene: 8. The CDR3 runs 12 residues. For the CDR3, the DNA is TGTGCCAGCAGTTTCGGGGGGAGGGCCCTGTTCTTC. It specifies CASSFGGRALFF.

The CDR3 protein is CASMIRRQNNQPQHF. The CDR3 bases are TGTGCCAGCATGATCCGTCGACAGAACAATCAGCCCCAGCATTTT. The chain links TRBV6-1 to TRBJ1-5; TRBD1 might be the D (5 bases). The CDR3 extends over 15 amino acids. CDR1 is MNHNS and CDR2 is SASEGT in the germline V gene. Trimming cost V 7 bases and J 3 bases, with 16 bases left between them.

The V call is TRBV4-1, the J call TRBJ1-1; 8 nucleotides agree with TRBD1. Germline V lookup: CDR1 MGHRA, CDR2 YSYEKL. There are 15 residues in the CDR3. V trimming: 4 bases; J trimming: 1 base; junction bases outside the gene matches: 5. Here the CDR3 DNA reads TGCGCCAGCAGCCTCGCGGACAGGGCGAACACTGAAGCTTTCTTT. This sequence encodes CASSLADRANTEAFF.

The chain couples TRBV9 to TRBJ2-3, with 7 bases fitting TRBD2. This CDR3 has 13 residues. From germline, CDR1 is SGDLS and CDR2 YYNGEE. Trimming removed 4 bases from V and 6 bases from J; junction bases left unmatched: 5. CDR3 protein: CASSSGGIDTQYF. CDR3 nucleotides: TGTGCCAGCAGCTCCGGGGGGATCGATACGCAGTATTTT.

This clone was counted between two and nine times. The rearrangement uses TRBV2 and TRBJ2-4; 8 nucleotides line up with TRBD1. The CDR3 runs 15 residues. Germline-derived CDR1 and CDR2 are SNHLY and FYNNEI. The trim removed 8 bases at V and 2 bases at J, leaving 8 bases unmatched. The CDR3 sequence: CASGQGSLTKNIQYF. In DNA, the CDR3 is TGTGCCAGCGGACAGGGTTCTCTGACCAAAAACATTCAGTACTTC.

The gene calls are TRBV19 and TRBJ1-1, with a possible D match to TRBD1 (5 bases). The ends were cut back, 10 bases at V and 10 bases at J, with 22 bases in the middle. CDR3 length equals 13 residues. CDR1 is LNHDA and CDR2 is SQIVND in the germline V gene (reference sequence). CDR3 sequence: CATESLGGNGAFF. CDR3 nucleotides: TGTGCCACCGAGTCCCTCGGGGGTAACGGAGCTTTCTTT.

The chain employs TRBV4-1 and TRBJ1-3; TRBD1 matches at 8 bases. The CDR3 has 18 amino acids. After removal of 0 bases from V and 4 bases from J, the junction contained 11 bases not matched to a gene. Germline V CDR1 and CDR2: MGHRA, YSYEKL. CDR3 sequence reads: CASSQDQGATTYGNTIYF. DNA for the CDR3: TGCGCCAGCAGCCAAGATCAGGGGGCCACTACTTACGGAAACACCATATATTTT.